This T cell receptor beta chain was recovered during a study of CD8 T cells in ankylosing spondylitis. Trimming removed 2 bases from V and 0 bases from J, with 9 bases in between. The CDR3 runs 15 residues. The germline V gene has CDR1 SGHTA and CDR2 FQGTGA. In making TCR beta libraries, quantitative 5'-RACE with molecular barcodes was used. TCRdb redid the calling of the 5' RACE reads with MiXCR, one entry per CDR3 protein. This table has 300,000 to 350,000 distinct CDR3 sequences, around 21% appearing once. The chain couples TRBV7-3 to TRBJ2-3, with D maybe TRBD1 (5 bases). The source of this sequence is a female donor with ankylosing spondylitis or in good health (not recorded which). The sequenced sample consisted of blood, either unsorted or a sorted T cell fraction (not recorded which). The CDR3 nucleotides are TGTGCCAGCAGCTTATGGGGCAGTAGCACAGATACGCAGTATTTT. This gives the protein CASSLWGSSTDTQYF. Using reference TRBV7-3 and TRBJ2-3 for the parts outside the CDR3, the full variable domain is GAGVSQTPSNKVTEKGKYVELRCDPISGHTALYWYRQSLGQGPEFLIYFQGTGAADDSGLPNDRFFAVRPEGSVSTLKIQRTERGDSAVYLCASSLWGSSTDTQYFGPGTRLTVL.